The 8 T cell receptor beta chains presented below share a single source sample, sequenced in a study of blood T cell repertoires in COVID-19 (dated by TCRdb to 2020 to 2022). Library preparation was by the immunoSEQ multiplex PCR assay. The immuneACCESS repertoire file appears here via TCRdb, limited to in-frame rearrangements. These files lack a portion of the clones; in checked studies, under half of the deficit traces to unresolved V genes, and the cause of the others is not known. Present in this sample are roughly 150,000 clones, 75% to 90% of which were seen just once. Around an eighth of the sample is taken by the ten largest. Material: peripheral blood. The receptors derive from a man between 18 and 29 years old with COVID-19, enrolled during active disease.

The chain joins TRBV28 to TRBJ1-5; TRBD1 matches at 8 bases. Looked up from germline, CDR1 is MDHEN and CDR2 is SYDVKM. V dropped 3 bases and J dropped 7; count of bases not matched to a gene: 11. The CDR3 is 16 amino acids. The CDR3 bases are TGTGCCAGCAGTTTTATCTGGGCAGGGGGCCGGCAGCCCCAGCATTTT. It encodes CASSFIWAGGRQPQHF.

The rearrangement links TRBV15 to TRBJ1-1; unclear D gene. The germline CDR1 and CDR2 sequences are LNHNV and YYDKDF (reference sequence). The CDR3 consists of 12 residues. V was pared by 3 bases and J by 5 bases, with 7 bases between. The CDR3 reads CATSSGRTEAFF. CDR3 coding DNA: TGTGCCACCAGCAGTGGGAGGACTGAAGCTTTCTTT.

The J gene is TRBJ2-7, the V gene TRBV9; TRBD2 might be the D (6 bases). V shed 4 bases and J shed 3 bases, with 17 bases lying between them. Germline V lookup: CDR1 SGDLS, CDR2 YYNGEE. This CDR3 is built from 15 residues. CDR3 in amino acids: CASSWGEEGNYEQYF. The CDR3 nucleotides are TGTGCCAGCAGCTGGGGAGAGGAGGGGAACTACGAGCAGTACTTC. Based on the CDR3 plus reference TRBV9 and TRBJ2-7, the full variable domain is DSGVTQTPKHLITATGQRVTLRCSPRSGDLSVYWYQQSLDQGLQFLIQYYNGEERAKGNILERFSAQQFPDLHSELNLSSLELGDSALYFCASSWGEEGNYEQYFGPGTRLTVT.

This sequence joins TRBV6-6 and TRBJ1-5; TRBD1 matches at 8 bases. This CDR3 has 15 residues. V lost 2 bases to trimming and J lost 3 bases; unmatched junction nucleotides: 3. Per the germline V gene, CDR1 is MNHNY and CDR2 is SVGAGI (reference sequence). The CDR3 loop is CASSYAGGHNQPQHF. The CDR3 DNA follows: TGTGCCAGCAGTTACGCAGGGGGCCACAATCAGCCCCAGCATTTT.

This clone was counted once. The chain joins TRBV4-3 to TRBJ2-7; 8 nucleotides match TRBD2. V lost 4 bases and J lost 4; bases outside the gene matches: 9. The CDR3 runs 15 residues. CDR1 is LGHNA, CDR2 YSLEER, per germline. CDR3 protein: CASSPGIAGPYEQYF. The CDR3 DNA is TGCGCCAGCAGCCCAGGGATAGCGGGACCATACGAGCAGTACTTC.

This chain joins TRBV28 and TRBJ2-7, with D hard to call. The germline V gene encodes CDR1 MDHEN and CDR2 SYDVKM. Trimming removed 6 bases at V and 0 bases at J, with 15 bases between. CDR3 length: 15 residues. CDR3 coding DNA: TGTGCCAGCAGACGTCAGGCTGGTAGCTCCTACGAGCAGTACTTC. Residues: CASRRQAGSSYEQYF. The full variable domain, with the rest looked up from reference TRBV28 and TRBJ2-7, is DVKVTQSSRYLVKRTGEKVFLECVQDMDHENMFWYRQDPGLGLRLIYFSYDVKMKEKGDIPEGYSVSREKKERFSLILESASTNQTSMYLCASRRQAGSSYEQYFGPGTRLTVT.

The chain couples TRBV5-5 to TRBJ2-2; D perhaps matches TRBD1 (6 bases). Between the trimmed V and J ends, which lost 1 base and 5 bases, there was a span of 15 bases. The CDR3 runs 16 residues. The germline V gene encodes CDR1 SGHKS and CDR2 YYEKEE (reference sequence). CDR3 nucleotides: TGTGCCAGCAGCTTGCTGCAGGGGTCCCCGACCGGGGAGCTGTTTTTT. Residues: CASSLLQGSPTGELFF.

The CDR3 reads CASSQETGRGNEQFF. DNA of the CDR3: TGCGCCAGCAGCCAAGAGACCGGGAGGGGGAATGAGCAGTTCTTC. The chain employs TRBV4-1 and TRBJ2-1, with 8 bases lining up with TRBD2. Trimming took 0 bases from V and 7 from J; bases not matched to a gene: 5. The germline gives CDR1 MGHRA, CDR2 YSYEKL. This CDR3 is built from 15 residues.